This passage covers 9 T cell receptor beta chains from one sample sequenced in a study of early stage breast cancer tumors. Method: immunoSEQ multiplex PCR; TCRdb's copy keeps in-frame clones and lacks some. The sample lists 9,500 to 12,000 clones, 70% to 80% seen once, with about 15% in the top ten. Sequenced input: breast tumor tissue. Receptors were obtained from a person aged 65 to 85 with breast cancer.

The chain uses TRBV5-4 and TRBJ2-7; 8 nucleotides align to TRBD2. Germline V CDR1 and CDR2: SGHNT, YYREEE (reference sequence). V lost 3 bases to trimming and J lost 5 bases; unmatched junction nucleotides: 10. This CDR3 spans 15 amino acids. In DNA, the CDR3 is TGTGCCAGCAGCTCCCGGGGCGGGGGGCTCAACGAGCAGTACTTC. Its translation is CASSSRGGGLNEQYF.

V and J are TRBV19 and TRBJ2-2; D perhaps matches TRBD1 (6 bases). Germline V gene lookup returns CDR1 LNHDA and CDR2 SQIVND (reference sequence). This CDR3 spans 16 amino acids. V dropped 3 bases and J dropped 1 base, with 12 bases sitting between them. DNA for the CDR3: TGTGCCAGTAGTATGGTGTTCAGGGGGAACACCGGGGAGCTGTTTTTT. It translates to CASSMVFRGNTGELFF.

This clone showed up just once. This chain connects TRBV29-1 to TRBJ2-1, with 9 bases lining up with TRBD1. The CDR3 has 16 residues. Losses at the gene ends were 7 bases for V and 6 bases for J; bases not matched to a gene: 16. Per germline, CDR1 SQVTM and CDR2 ANQGSEA. CDR3 protein: CSGNSGQGMRFNEQFF. Written as DNA, the CDR3 is TGCAGCGGCAACTCGGGACAGGGAATGAGGTTCAATGAGCAGTTCTTC.

The chain employs TRBV6-5 and TRBJ1-6; 7 bases map to TRBD1. V gave up 0 bases and J gave up 6 bases; unmatched junction bases: 2. CDR3 length equals 15 residues. Germline-derived CDR1 and CDR2 are MNHEY and SVGAGI. Here the CDR3 DNA reads TGTGCCAGCAGTTACTCAGGACAGGTTAATTCACCCCTCCACTTT. Translation gives CASSYSGQVNSPLHF.

This sequence joins TRBV19 and TRBJ1-2; 7 bases line up with TRBD1. V lost 7 bases, J lost 2 bases, and 10 bases stayed unmatched. The CDR3 is 15 amino acids. Germline lookup yields CDR1 LNHDA and CDR2 SQIVND (reference sequence). In DNA form, the CDR3 reads TGTGCCAGTATTCCTCGGGACAGAAACAACTATGGCTACACCTTC. This translates into CASIPRDRNNYGYTF.

The chain combines TRBV7-2 with TRBJ1-5; D call uncertain. Germline V gene sequence: CDR1 SGHTA, CDR2 FQGNSA. CDR3 length: 15 residues. Trimming took 6 bases from V and 2 from J, leaving 14 bases between them. CDR3 nucleotide sequence: TGTGCCAGCAGGCCTACGGGGTTGGGCAATCAGCCCCAGCATTTT. This translates into CASRPTGLGNQPQHF.

V gene TRBV28 combines with J gene TRBJ2-7, with 8 bases that match TRBD1. Germline V gene data show CDR1 as MDHEN and CDR2 as SYDVKM. J lost 2 bases, V lost 5 bases, and 8 bases had no gene match. This CDR3 comprises 15 residues. The CDR3 sequence: CASSGQGQGAYEQYF. Here the CDR3 DNA reads TGTGCCAGCAGTGGACAAGGACAGGGTGCCTACGAGCAGTACTTC.

This chain joins TRBV7-2 and TRBJ2-1, with 10 bases lining up with TRBD2. The CDR3 is 15 residues long. Trimming at V came to 5 bases and at J to 8 bases, leaving 9 bases not matched to a gene. In germline, CDR1 is SGHTA, CDR2 FQGNSA. CDR3 bases: TGTGCCAGCAGCGTCAATAGCGGGGGGAGGGATGAGCAGTTCTTC. It codes for CASSVNSGGRDEQFF.

The CDR3 DNA follows: TGCGCCAGCAGCCAAGATCCCAGAGGGCAGGGGGAAAAACTGTTTTTT. It specifies CASSQDPRGQGEKLFF. The chain recombines TRBV4-3 with TRBJ1-4, with D possibly TRBD1 on 6 matching bases. Deletions cut 0 bases from V and 8 bases from J, with 16 bases between. CDR1 is LGHNA and CDR2 is YSLEER in the germline V gene. CDR3 length: 16 residues.